The 10 T cell receptor beta chains reported below all come from one sample, sequenced in a study of blood T cell repertoires in COVID-19. This table comes from immunoSEQ multiplex PCR, and its TCRdb copy is limited to in-frame clones, with some not included. Of about 460,000 clones in the sample, about 88% are singletons; the top ten hold around 8%. Sequences were obtained from PBMCs or T cells enriched from blood (not recorded which). These receptors all come from a woman between 55 and 75 years old who had recovered from COVID-19.

Details on this clone: The identical CDR3 is also encoded by other nucleotide sequences in the sample. This chain uses TRBV18 with TRBJ2-2, with 8 bases identical to TRBD1. This CDR3 is built from 18 residues. After removal of 2 bases from V and 2 bases from J, the junction contained 10 bases not matched to a gene. Germline CDR1 and CDR2: KGHSH and LQKENI. The CDR3, as DNA: TGTGCCAGCTCACCATTATATCTCGGACAGGGCAACACCGGGGAGCTGTTTTTT. It specifies CASSPLYLGQGNTGELFF.

This chain uses TRBV18 with TRBJ2-1; tentative D call: TRBD1 (6 bases). The CDR3 length is 13 residues. Germline values: CDR1 KGHSH, CDR2 LQKENI. V shed 6 bases and J shed 9 bases, with 15 bases lying between them. CDR3 sequence: CASSPQGSSEQFF. In DNA, the CDR3 is TGTGCCAGCTCCCCGCAGGGGTCGAGTGAGCAGTTCTTC. The full variable domain, completed using reference TRBV18 and TRBJ2-1, is NAGVMQNPRHLVRRRGQEARLRCSPMKGHSHVYWYRQLPEEGLKFMVYLQKENIIDESGMPKERFSAEFPKEGPSILRIQQVVRGDSAAYFCASSPQGSSEQFFGPGTRLTVL.

This clone appeared a single time. V usage is TRBV9 and J usage is TRBJ2-7; 11 bases agree with TRBD1. CDR3 length equals 18 residues. The trim removed 0 bases at V and 5 bases at J, leaving 13 bases unmatched. Germline CDR1 is SGDLS and CDR2 is YYNGEE. CDR3 in amino acids: CASSVGGFNGQGAHEQYF. Written as DNA, the CDR3 is TGTGCCAGCAGCGTAGGAGGGTTTAATGGACAGGGGGCCCACGAGCAGTACTTC.

The CDR3 loop is CASSPHGGRTPFYEQYF. The CDR3 DNA follows: TGTGCCAGCAGCCCCCACGGGGGACGTACCCCCTTTTACGAGCAGTACTTC. The chain recombines TRBV5-6 with TRBJ2-7; D may be TRBD2 (6 bases). Trimming shortened V by 4 bases and J by 4 bases, and 24 bases separated the two germline ends. The germline V gene encodes CDR1 SGHDT and CDR2 YYEEEE. This CDR3 spans 17 amino acids.

This clone has a single count. Mismatch with germline at one junction end may stem from a read error. As DNA, the CDR3 is TGTGCCATCACCCAGACCCCCCGGACGACGGAGGTCCTCTTC. It specifies CAITQTPRTTEVLF. The V and J genes are TRBV10-3 and TRBJ2-7; D is perhaps TRBD2 (5 bases). Germline V CDR1 and CDR2: ENHRY, SYGVKD. The CDR3 is 14 amino acids.

The rearrangement links TRBV6-1 to TRBJ1-1; D might be TRBD1 (6 bases). V gave up 2 bases and J gave up 1 base, with 20 bases separating them. CDR1 is MNHNS, CDR2 SASEGT, per germline. The CDR3 contains 18 residues. In DNA, the CDR3 is TGTGCCAGCAGTGAAACCCTTTGGGGCGACAGGAGGAACACTGAAGCTTTCTTT. It specifies CASSETLWGDRRNTEAFF.

This clone has a single count. This chain uses TRBV30 with TRBJ1-6, with TRBD1 matching over 7 bases. The ends lost 4 bases at V and 8 bases at J; junction bases unmatched: 17. Germline V CDR1 and CDR2: GTSNPN, SVGIG (reference sequence). The CDR3 is 17 residues long. The CDR3 loop reads CAWTRNKQGIIDSPLHF. DNA of the CDR3: TGTGCCTGGACCAGGAACAAACAGGGGATAATAGATTCACCCCTCCACTTT.

The chain is built from TRBV4-1 and TRBJ2-6; a weak D match, TRBD1 (5 bases). Looked up from germline, CDR1 is MGHRA and CDR2 is YSYEKL. V was trimmed by 3 bases and J by 0 bases, leaving 21 bases between them. This CDR3 comprises 20 residues. Here the CDR3 reads CASSHPKGEQTASGANVLTF. Written as DNA, the CDR3 is TGCGCCAGCAGCCACCCCAAAGGGGAACAGACAGCCTCTGGGGCCAACGTCCTGACTTTC.

This clone was detected only once. The V call is TRBV6-1, the J call TRBJ1-4; weak D call: TRBD1 (5 bases). The CDR3 runs to 15 residues. Between the trimmed V and J ends, which lost 3 bases and 4 bases, there was a span of 12 bases. Germline V gene data show CDR1 as MNHNS and CDR2 as SASEGT. In nucleotides, the CDR3 is TGTGCCAGCAGTGATCGACAGCCCATTAATGAAAAACTGTTTTTT. Translating it yields CASSDRQPINEKLFF.

The chain recombines TRBV7-2 with TRBJ2-1; D is perhaps TRBD1 (5 bases). Germline V gene data show CDR1 as SGHTA and CDR2 as FQGNSA. This CDR3 spans 13 amino acids. V was trimmed by 4 bases and J by 7 bases, leaving 11 bases between them. Here the CDR3 reads CASSSQGWNEQFF. The CDR3 DNA follows: TGTGCCAGCAGCTCCCAGGGTTGGAATGAGCAGTTCTTC.